This T cell receptor beta chain was profiled in a study of beta chain features in type 1 diabetes (dated by TCRdb to 2016 to 2019). Notes on the research overall: Mean age, gender distribution, total cell number and subset yield were not different between patients and healthy donors. The study compared TCRB repertoires of sorted circulating CD4+ T cell subsets between recently diagnosed type 1 diabetes patients and matched healthy donors. A total of over 95,000,000 sorted cells were examined across all samples, and RNA yield correlated strongly with the number of cells per subset. Whereas all 30 or so donors provided naive and central memory subsets, regulatory and stem cell-like memory subsets were isolated from just 8 patients and roughly eight healthy donors. Study-level results and caveats: Sequencing cDNA rather than genomic DNA could over-represent highly expressing activated cells, although activation and CD3 levels did not differ between groups. At VDJ recombination sites, type 1 diabetes patients had fewer insertions and more deleted nucleotides, which implies abnormalities in thymic rearrangement. In all four CD4+ subsets, TCRB CDR3 length was moderately but significantly shorter in type 1 diabetes patients. PCR might favor shorter templates, but patient and control samples were amplified and corrected together, so any skew would affect both groups equally. Naive, central memory and regulatory TCRB repertoires appeared to be more similar among patients than among healthy donors. Because the HLA sub-analyses included only small numbers of individuals, any influence of HLA type on TCRB rearrangement was left unresolved.

The entire isolated RNA was reverse transcribed using the High Capacity cDNA Reverse Transcription Kit, and thus expressed TCRB transcripts were sequenced. Deep immunoSEQ sequencing was performed on naive, central memory and regulatory T cell samples, with an average of roughly 3.3 million total reads per sample. Sorted cells were lysed in RLT buffer, and RNA was extracted using DNase-treated RNeasy Micro or Mini kits according to cell number. To prevent cross-contamination, each cell subset was processed individually, whereas patient and healthy donor samples were processed jointly. The immunoSEQ multiplex PCR was used to amplify TCRB sequences from cDNA, yielding 87-bp fragments that span the CDR3 region. Amplicons were sequenced on the Illumina HiSeq platform. The published analysis was carried out like this. Synthetic template baselines were used to correct PCR bias computationally, reads within Hamming distance 2 were collapsed, and singletons that could not be merged were discarded. Reads were aligned against IMGT to assign V, D and J genes, CDR3 length and insertions or deletions at six rearrangement sites. Within each subset, clonotype counts were normalized to the number of sorted cells before true diversity and Gini coefficients were calculated with the tcR R package. The overlap coefficient, calculated on TCRB nucleotide sequences, was used to measure repertoire sharing. Out-of-frame TCRB sequences from naive cells were analyzed as a proxy for the pre-selection repertoire. Sourced from immuneACCESS, this table was stored by TCRdb with only in-frame sequences that have V and J called. A share of the clones is absent; for the studies checked, an unresolved V gene accounts for under half, and the remainder has no known explanation. V, J and clone size derive from that table, while D and trimming were established from the DNA sequence. The sample data list almost 350,000 clones, and around 20% of these were observed just once. Under 0.055% of the sample is in the top ten clones.

As for this clone: The antigen this receptor binds is unknown. The sample holds no much larger clone one base away, and base qualities are not on file.

The CDR3 covers 15 residues, taking in both the cysteine and the phenylalanine. Only the CDR3 region is kept as DNA, spanning 45 bases read in frame from base 1. The junction shows trimming of 4 bases on V and 3 bases on J, and the gene matches do not reach 5 bases of it. CDR1 and CDR2, looked up from the germline V gene, are LGHNA and YSLEER. Each donor gave one peripheral blood draw, averaging roughly 100 mL, which was collected into heparinised tubes. A BD FACSAria II and a panel including CD45RO, CCR7, CD25, CD127, CD95 and CD27 were used to sort naive, central memory, regulatory and stem cell-like memory CD4+ T cells. A purity above 95% was achieved for all sorted populations. PBMCs were separated immediately by Lymphoprep density gradient centrifugation and were stained directly, without being cultured. To minimize batch effects, samples were stained and sorted in pairs, one healthy donor with one patient per experiment.

The TCR was taken from a woman aged 18-30 years in good health. Sample: naive CD4+ T cells from blood. The cell subset or site label, read with the paper, signifies: true naive CD4+ T cells. The chain is assembled from TRBV4-3 and TRBJ2-3; TRBD2 fits 9 bases in the junction. The DNA reads TGCGCCAGCAGCCCGGCGGGGGGGCCAACAGATACGCAGTATTTT. Its translation reads: CASSPAGGPTDTQYF.